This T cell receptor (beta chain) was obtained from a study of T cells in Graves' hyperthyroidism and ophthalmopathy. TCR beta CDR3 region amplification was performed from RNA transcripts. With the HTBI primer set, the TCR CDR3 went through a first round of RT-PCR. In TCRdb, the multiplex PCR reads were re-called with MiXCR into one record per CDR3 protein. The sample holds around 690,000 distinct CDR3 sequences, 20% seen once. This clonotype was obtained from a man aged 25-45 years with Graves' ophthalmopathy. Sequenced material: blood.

The CDR3 DNA sequence: TGCAGTGCTGGGGATTCGCTCATGAACACTGAAGCTTTCTTT. Encoded protein: CSAGDSLMNTEAFF. This rearrangement joins TRBV20-1 to TRBJ1-1; D remains unclear. This CDR3 region has 14 residues. CDR1 and CDR2 from the germline V gene are DFQATT and SNEGSKA (reference sequence). V was cut by 5 bases and J by 0 bases, with 13 bases left in between.